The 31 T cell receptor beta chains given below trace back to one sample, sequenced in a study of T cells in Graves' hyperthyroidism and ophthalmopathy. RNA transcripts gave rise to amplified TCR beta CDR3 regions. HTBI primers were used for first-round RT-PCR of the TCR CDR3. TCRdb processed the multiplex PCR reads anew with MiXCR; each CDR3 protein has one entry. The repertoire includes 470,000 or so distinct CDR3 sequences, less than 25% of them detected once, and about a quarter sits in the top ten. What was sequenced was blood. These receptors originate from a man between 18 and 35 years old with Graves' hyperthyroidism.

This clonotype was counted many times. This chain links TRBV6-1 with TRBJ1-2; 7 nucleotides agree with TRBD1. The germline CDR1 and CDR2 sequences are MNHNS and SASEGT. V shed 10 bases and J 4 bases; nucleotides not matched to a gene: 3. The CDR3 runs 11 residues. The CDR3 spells CATRQGYGYTF. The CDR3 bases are TGTGCCACCCGACAGGGCTATGGCTACACCTTC.

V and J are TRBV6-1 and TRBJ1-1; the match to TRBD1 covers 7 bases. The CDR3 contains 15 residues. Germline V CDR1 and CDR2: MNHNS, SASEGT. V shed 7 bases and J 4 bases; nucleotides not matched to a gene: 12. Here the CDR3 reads CASKPYGGTATEAFF. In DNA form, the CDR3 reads TGTGCCAGCAAACCGTATGGAGGGACAGCCACTGAAGCTTTCTTT.

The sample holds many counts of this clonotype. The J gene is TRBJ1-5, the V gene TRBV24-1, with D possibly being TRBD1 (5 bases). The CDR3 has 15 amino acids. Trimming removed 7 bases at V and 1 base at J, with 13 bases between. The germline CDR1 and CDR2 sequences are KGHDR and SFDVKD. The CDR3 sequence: CATRTVLFSNQPQHF. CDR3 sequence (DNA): TGTGCCACCAGGACAGTTCTCTTCAGCAATCAGCCCCAGCATTTT.

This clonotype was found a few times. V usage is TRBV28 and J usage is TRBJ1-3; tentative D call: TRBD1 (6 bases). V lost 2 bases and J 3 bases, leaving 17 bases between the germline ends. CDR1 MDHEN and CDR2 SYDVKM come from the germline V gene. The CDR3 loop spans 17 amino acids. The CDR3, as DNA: TGTGCCAGCAGTTTAAAAGTCAGGGGAATATTTGGAAACACCATATATTTT. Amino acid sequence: CASSLKVRGIFGNTIYF.

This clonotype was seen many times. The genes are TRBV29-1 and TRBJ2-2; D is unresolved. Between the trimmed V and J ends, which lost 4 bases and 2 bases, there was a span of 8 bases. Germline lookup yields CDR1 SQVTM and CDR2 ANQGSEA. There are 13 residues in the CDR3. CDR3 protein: CSVGSANTGELFF. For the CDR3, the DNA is TGCAGCGTTGGGTCCGCTAACACCGGGGAGCTGTTTTTT.

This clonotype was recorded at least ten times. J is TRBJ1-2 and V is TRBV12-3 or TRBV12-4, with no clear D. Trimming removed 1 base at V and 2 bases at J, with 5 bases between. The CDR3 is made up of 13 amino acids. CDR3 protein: CASSLGKNYGYTF. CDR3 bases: TGTGCCAGCAGTTTAGGGAAGAACTATGGCTACACCTTC.

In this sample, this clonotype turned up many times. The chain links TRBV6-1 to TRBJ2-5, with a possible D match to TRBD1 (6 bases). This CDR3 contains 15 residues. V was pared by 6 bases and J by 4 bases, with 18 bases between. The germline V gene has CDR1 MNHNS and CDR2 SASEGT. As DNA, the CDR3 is TGTGCCAGCAGCTCCACCCAGGGGCTAGGAGAGACCCAGTACTTC. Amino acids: CASSSTQGLGETQYF.

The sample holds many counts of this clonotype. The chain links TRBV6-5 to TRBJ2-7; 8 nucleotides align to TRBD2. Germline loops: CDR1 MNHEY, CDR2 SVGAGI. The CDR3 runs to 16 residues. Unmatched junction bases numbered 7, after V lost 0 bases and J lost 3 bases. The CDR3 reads CASSYSTGLGRYEQYF. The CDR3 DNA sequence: TGTGCCAGCAGTTACTCCACGGGACTAGGTCGCTACGAGCAGTACTTC.

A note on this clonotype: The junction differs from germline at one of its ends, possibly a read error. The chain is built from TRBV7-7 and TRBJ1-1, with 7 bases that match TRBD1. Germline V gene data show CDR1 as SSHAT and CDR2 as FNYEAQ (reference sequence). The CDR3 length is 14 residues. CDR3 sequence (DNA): TGTGCTAGCAGCTTAGGAGACAGGGTTTCCCAAGCTTTCTTT. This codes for CASSLGDRVSQAFF.

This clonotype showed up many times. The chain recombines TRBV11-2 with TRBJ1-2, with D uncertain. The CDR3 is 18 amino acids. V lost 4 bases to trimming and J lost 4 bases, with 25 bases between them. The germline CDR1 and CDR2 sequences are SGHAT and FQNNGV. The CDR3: CASSSLKPTGLPIYGYTF. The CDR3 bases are TGTGCCAGCAGCTCACTCAAACCGACTGGACTGCCGATCTATGGCTACACCTTC.

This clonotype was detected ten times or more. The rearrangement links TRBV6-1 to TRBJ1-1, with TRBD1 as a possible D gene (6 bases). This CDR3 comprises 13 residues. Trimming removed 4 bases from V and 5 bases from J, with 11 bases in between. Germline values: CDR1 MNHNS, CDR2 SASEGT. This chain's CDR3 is CASSVSGVTEAFF. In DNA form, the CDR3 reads TGTGCCAGCAGTGTATCAGGGGTGACTGAAGCTTTCTTT.

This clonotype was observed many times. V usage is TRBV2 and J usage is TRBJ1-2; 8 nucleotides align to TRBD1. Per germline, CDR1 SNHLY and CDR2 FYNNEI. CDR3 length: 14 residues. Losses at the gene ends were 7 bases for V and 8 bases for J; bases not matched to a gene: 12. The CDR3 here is CASTRRQGAGGYTF. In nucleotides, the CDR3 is TGTGCCAGCACCCGTCGGCAGGGGGCGGGGGGCTACACCTTC.

The DNA of the CDR3 is TGCGCCAGCAGCTTGCTAGCATCTGGGGAGCTGTTTTTT. Protein: CASSLLASGELFF. V gene TRBV5-1 combines with J gene TRBJ2-2; D is perhaps TRBD2 (5 bases). Germline V gene sequence: CDR1 SGHRS, CDR2 YFSETQ. V lost 1 base, J lost 8 bases, and 9 bases lay in between. The CDR3 length is 13 residues.

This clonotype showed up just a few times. The CDR3 nucleotides are TGTGCCAGCAGTGAACAGGAAGGATACACTGAAGCTTTCTTT. Amino acids: CASSEQEGYTEAFF. V gene TRBV6-1 combines with J gene TRBJ1-1; D is uncertain. CDR1 is MNHNS, CDR2 SASEGT, per germline. Trimming cost V 2 bases and J 3 bases, with 10 bases left between them. The CDR3 is 14 amino acids.

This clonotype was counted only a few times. The CDR3 is CASSPDRDPYEQYF. For the CDR3, the DNA is TGCGCCAGCAGTCCGGACAGGGACCCCTACGAGCAGTACTTC. J is TRBJ2-7 and V is TRBV5-1, with 8 bases fitting TRBD1. This CDR3 region has 14 residues. Germline values: CDR1 SGHRS, CDR2 YFSETQ. The V gene end was trimmed by 5 bases and the J gene end by 2 bases; junction bases not matched to a gene: 6. Full variable domain (missing parts from reference TRBV5-1 and TRBJ2-7): KAGVTQTPRYLIKTRGQQVTLSCSPISGHRSVSWYQQTPGQGLQFLFEYFSETQRNKGNFPGRFSGRQFSNSRSEMNVSTLELGDSALYLCASSPDRDPYEQYFGPGTRLTVT.

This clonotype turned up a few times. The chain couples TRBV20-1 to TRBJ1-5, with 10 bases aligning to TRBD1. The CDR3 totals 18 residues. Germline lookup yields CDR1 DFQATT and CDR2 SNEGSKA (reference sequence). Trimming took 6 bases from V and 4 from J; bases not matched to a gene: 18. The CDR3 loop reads CSAELEWDRGLSNQPQHF. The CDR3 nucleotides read TGCAGTGCCGAATTGGAATGGGACAGGGGTTTATCAAATCAGCCCCAGCATTTT.

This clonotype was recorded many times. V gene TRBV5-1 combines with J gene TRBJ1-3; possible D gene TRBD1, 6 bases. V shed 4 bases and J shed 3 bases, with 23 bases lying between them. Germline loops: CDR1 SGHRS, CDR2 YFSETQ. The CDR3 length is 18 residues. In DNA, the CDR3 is TGCGCCAGCAGCCGACTCGGACAATCGCTAGGGGGTGGAAACACCATATATTTT. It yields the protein CASSRLGQSLGGGNTIYF.

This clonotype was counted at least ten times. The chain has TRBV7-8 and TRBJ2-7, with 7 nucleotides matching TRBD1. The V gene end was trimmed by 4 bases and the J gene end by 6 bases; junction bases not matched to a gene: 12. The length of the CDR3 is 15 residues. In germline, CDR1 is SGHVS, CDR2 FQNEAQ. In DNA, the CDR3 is TGTGCCAGCAGCTCTACCGGGACAGAGGGCCTCGAGCAGTACTTC. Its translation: CASSSTGTEGLEQYF.

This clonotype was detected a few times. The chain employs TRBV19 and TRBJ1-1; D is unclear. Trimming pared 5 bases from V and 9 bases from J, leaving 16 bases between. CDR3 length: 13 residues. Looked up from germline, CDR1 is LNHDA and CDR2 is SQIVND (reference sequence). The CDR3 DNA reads TGTGCCAGTAGTCCCAGGACCCTTGGTAAAGCTTTCTTT. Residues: CASSPRTLGKAFF.

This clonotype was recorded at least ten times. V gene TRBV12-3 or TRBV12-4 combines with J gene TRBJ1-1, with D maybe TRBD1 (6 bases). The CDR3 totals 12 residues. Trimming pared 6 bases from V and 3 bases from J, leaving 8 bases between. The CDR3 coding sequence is TGTGCCAGCAGAAGGACAGACACTGAAGCTTTCTTT. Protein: CASRRTDTEAFF.

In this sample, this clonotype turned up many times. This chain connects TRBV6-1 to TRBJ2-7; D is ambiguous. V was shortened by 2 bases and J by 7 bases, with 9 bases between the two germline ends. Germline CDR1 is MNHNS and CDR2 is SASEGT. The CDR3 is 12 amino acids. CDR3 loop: CASSETTWEQYF. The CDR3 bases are TGTGCCAGCAGTGAAACAACTTGGGAGCAGTACTTC.

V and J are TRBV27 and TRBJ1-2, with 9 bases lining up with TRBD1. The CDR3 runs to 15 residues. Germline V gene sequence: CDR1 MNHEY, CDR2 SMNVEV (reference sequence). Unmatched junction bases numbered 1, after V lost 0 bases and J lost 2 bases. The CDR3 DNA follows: TGTGCCAGCAGTTTATCGACAGGGGGAAACTATGGCTACACCTTC. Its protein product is CASSLSTGGNYGYTF.

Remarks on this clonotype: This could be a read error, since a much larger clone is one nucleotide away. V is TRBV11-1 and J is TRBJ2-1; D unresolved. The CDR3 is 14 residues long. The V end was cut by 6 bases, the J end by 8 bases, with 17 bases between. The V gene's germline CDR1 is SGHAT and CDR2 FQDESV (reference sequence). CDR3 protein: CASSLLAAPDEQFF. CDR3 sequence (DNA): TGTGCCAGCAGTTTACTCGCCGCCCCGGATGAGCAGTTCTTC.

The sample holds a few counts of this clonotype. CDR3 nucleotide sequence: TGTGCCAGCAGTGAAGTTAAGTGGGGAAACTATGGCTACACCTTC. This encodes CASSEVKWGNYGYTF. V and J are TRBV6-1 and TRBJ1-2; D is unclear. The CDR3 is 15 residues long. The V gene's germline CDR1 is MNHNS and CDR2 SASEGT. V was shortened by 1 base and J by 2 bases, with 11 bases between the two germline ends.

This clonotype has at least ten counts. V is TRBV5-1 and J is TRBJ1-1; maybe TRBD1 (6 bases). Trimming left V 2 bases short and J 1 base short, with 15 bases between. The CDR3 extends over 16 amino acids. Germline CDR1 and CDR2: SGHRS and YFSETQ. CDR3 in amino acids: CASSFQSGEENTEAFF. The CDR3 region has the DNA TGCGCCAGCAGCTTTCAGTCAGGGGAGGAGAACACTGAAGCTTTCTTT.

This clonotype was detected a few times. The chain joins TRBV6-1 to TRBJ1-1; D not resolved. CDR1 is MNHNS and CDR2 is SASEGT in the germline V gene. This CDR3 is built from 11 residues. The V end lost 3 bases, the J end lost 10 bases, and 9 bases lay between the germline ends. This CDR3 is CASSDGSAAFF. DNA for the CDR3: TGTGCCAGCAGTGATGGGAGCGCAGCTTTCTTT.

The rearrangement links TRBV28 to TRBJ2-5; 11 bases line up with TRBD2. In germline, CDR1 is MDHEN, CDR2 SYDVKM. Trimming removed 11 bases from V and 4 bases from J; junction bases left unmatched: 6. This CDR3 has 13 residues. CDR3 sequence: CASTGLAAETQYF. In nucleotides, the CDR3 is TGTGCCTCGACGGGACTAGCGGCAGAGACCCAGTACTTC.

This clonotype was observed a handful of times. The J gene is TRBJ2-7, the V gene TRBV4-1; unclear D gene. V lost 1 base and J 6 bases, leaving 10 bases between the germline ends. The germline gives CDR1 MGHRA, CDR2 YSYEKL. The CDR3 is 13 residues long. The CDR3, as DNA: TGCGCCAGCAGCCAAGTTCCTAGGGTCGAGCAGTACTTC. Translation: CASSQVPRVEQYF.

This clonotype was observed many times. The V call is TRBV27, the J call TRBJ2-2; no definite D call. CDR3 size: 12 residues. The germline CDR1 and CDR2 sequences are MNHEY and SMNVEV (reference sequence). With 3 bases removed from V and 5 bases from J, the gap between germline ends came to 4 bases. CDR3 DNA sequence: TGTGCCAGCAGTTTGAGGACCGGGGAGCTGTTTTTT. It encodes CASSLRTGELFF.

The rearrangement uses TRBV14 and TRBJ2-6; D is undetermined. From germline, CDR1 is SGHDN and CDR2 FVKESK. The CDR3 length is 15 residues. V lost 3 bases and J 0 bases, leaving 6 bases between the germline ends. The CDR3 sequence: CASSHRSSGANVLTF. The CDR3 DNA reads TGTGCCAGCAGCCACCGAAGCTCTGGGGCCAACGTCCTGACTTTC.

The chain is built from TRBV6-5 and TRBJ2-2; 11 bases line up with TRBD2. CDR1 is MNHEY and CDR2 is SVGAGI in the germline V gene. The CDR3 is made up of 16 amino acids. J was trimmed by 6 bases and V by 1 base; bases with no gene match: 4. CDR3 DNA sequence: TGTGCCAGCAGTTACTGGTTAGCGGGAGGGTCCGGGGAGCTGTTTTTT. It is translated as CASSYWLAGGSGELFF.